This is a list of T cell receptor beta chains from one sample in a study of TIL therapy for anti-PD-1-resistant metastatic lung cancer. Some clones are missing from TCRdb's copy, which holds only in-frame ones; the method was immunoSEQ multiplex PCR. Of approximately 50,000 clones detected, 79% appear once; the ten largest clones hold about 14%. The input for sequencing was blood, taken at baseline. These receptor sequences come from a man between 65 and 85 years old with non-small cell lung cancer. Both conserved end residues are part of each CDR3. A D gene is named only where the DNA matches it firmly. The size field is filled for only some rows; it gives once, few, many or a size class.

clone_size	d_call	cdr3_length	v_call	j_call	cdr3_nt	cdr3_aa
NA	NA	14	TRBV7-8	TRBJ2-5	TGTGCCAGCAGCGTACAGCCAGGAGCAGAGACCCAGTACTTC	CASSVQPGAETQYF
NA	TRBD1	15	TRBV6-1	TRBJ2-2	TGTGCCAGCAGATGGACAGGGGTAGAGACCGGGGAGCTGTTTTTT	CASRWTGVETGELFF
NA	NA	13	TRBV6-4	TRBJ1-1	TGTGCCAGCAAGAGGGAAACGAACACTGAAGCTTTCTTT	CASKRETNTEAFF
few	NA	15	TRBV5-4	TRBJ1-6	TGTGCCAGCAGCTTTGGGGTCAGCCTAGACTCACCCCTCCACTTT	CASSFGVSLDSPLHF
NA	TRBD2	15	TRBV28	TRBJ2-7	TGTGCCAGCAGTTTAGGCGGGGGGGGGTATCGGGAGCAGTACTTC	CASSLGGGGYREQYF
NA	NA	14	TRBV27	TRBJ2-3	TGTGCCAGCAGTTCGGGGTTCCGAGGGGATACGCAGTATTTT	CASSSGFRGDTQYF
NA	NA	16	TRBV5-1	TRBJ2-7	TGCGCCAGCAGCCTGTCGGAAGGCGGTGATGCCTACGAGCAGTACTTC	CASSLSEGGDAYEQYF
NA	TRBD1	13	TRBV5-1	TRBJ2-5	TGCGCCAGCAGCCCAAGGACAGGAGAGACCCAGTACTTC	CASSPRTGETQYF
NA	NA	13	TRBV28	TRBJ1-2	TGTGCCAGCAGTTTAGAGGCAGGGATAGGCTACACCTTC	CASSLEAGIGYTF
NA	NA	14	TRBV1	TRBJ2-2	TGCACCAGCAGGGTAAATGGGAACACCGGGGAGCTGTTTTTT	CTSRVNGNTGELFF
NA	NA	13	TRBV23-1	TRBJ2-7	TGCGCCAGCAGTCACTACTCCCCTTACGAGCAGTACTTC	CASSHYSPYEQYF
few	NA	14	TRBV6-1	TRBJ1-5	TGTGCCAGCAGTGAAGTTACCCCGAATCAGCCCCAGCATTTT	CASSEVTPNQPQHF
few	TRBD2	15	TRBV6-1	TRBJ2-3	TGTGCCAGCAGTGGACTAGCGGGAGGGCCAGATACGCAGTATTTT	CASSGLAGGPDTQYF
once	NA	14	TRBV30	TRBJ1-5	TGTGCCTGGAGTGTACTGGGGGCCGGGCAGCCCCAGCATTTT	CAWSVLGAGQPQHF
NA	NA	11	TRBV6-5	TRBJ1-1	TGTGCCAGCACTGACAGAGATGAAGCTTTCTTT	CASTDRDEAFF
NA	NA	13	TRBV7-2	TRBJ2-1	TGTGCCAGCAGCCGACGGGATGGCCCGGGCGGGTTCTTC	CASSRRDGPGGFF
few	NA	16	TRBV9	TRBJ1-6	TGTGCCAGCAGCGTAAATGACAGTCCCATTAATTCACCCCTCCACTTT	CASSVNDSPINSPLHF
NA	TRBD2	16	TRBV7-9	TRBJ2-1	TGTGCCAGCAGCCCACCAGCGGGATGGATATACAATGAGCAGTTCTTC	CASSPPAGWIYNEQFF
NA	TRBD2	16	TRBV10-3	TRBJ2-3	TGTGCCATCAGTCGAAAGGGGGGACTAGCCGCAGATACGCAGTATTTT	CAISRKGGLAADTQYF
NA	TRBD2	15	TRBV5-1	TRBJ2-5	TGCGCCAGCAGTCCGGGAGGGGACTACCAAGAGACCCAGTACTTC	CASSPGGDYQETQYF
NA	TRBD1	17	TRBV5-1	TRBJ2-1	TGCGCCAGCAGCGTATCACCGGGACAGGGCCCCTACAATGAGCAGTTCTTC	CASSVSPGQGPYNEQFF
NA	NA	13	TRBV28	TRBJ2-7	TGTGCCAGCACCCAACAGGGTCTTTACGAGCAGTACTTC	CASTQQGLYEQYF
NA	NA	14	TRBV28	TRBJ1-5	TGTGCCAGCAGTAGAGGGAATGGCAATCAGCCCCAGCATTTT	CASSRGNGNQPQHF
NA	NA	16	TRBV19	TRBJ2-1	TGTGCCAGCCGGATCCGTGTGAGTGAGGGGGACAATGAGCAGTTCTTC	CASRIRVSEGDNEQFF
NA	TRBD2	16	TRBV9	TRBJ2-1	TGTGCCAGCAGCAAGGGACTAGCGGATACCTACAATGAGCAGTTCTTC	CASSKGLADTYNEQFF
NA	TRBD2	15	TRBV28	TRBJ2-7	TGTGCCAGCAGTCCCCCGTATAGCGGGATCCACGAGCAGTACTTC	CASSPPYSGIHEQYF
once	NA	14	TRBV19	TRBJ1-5	TGTGCCAGTCTCCACGGTAATGGCAATCAGCCCCAGCATTTT	CASLHGNGNQPQHF
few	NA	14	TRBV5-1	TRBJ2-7	TGCGCCAGCAGCACCGGGACCATGACCTACGAGCAGTACTTC	CASSTGTMTYEQYF
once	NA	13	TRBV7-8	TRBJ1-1	TGTGCCAGCAGCGTTACACAGAACACTGAAGCTTTCTTT	CASSVTQNTEAFF
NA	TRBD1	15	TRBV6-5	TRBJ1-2	TGTGCCAGCAGTTACTCGGCGAGACAGGGAAATGGCTACACCTTC	CASSYSARQGNGYTF
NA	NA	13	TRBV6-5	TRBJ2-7	TGTGCCAGCAGTATCTCCTGGTTGGGCGAGCAGTACTTC	CASSISWLGEQYF
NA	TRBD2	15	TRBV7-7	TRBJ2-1	TGTGCTAGCAGCTTGGCTAGCGGGAGGGCCGGTGAGCAGTTCTTC	CASSLASGRAGEQFF
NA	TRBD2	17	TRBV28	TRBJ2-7	TGTGCCAGCAGTCCCCTCGAGGGACTAGCGGGGGCCTACGAGCAGTACTTC	CASSPLEGLAGAYEQYF
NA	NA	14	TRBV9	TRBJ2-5	TGTGCCAGCAGCGTAGATAAGACGGAAGAGACCCAGTACTTC	CASSVDKTEETQYF
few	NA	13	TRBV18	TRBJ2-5	TGTGCCAGCTCGGCGGGCTACCAAGAGACCCAGTACTTC	CASSAGYQETQYF
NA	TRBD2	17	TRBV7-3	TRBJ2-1	TGTGCCAGCAGCCCTGAGACTAGCGGGAGACTGGGCAATGAGCAGTTCTTC	CASSPETSGRLGNEQFF
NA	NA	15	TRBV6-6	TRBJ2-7	TGTGCCAGCAGTTACTGGGGCGTAGGCTCCTACGAGCAGTACTTC	CASSYWGVGSYEQYF
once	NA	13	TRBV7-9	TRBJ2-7	TGTGCCAGCAGCTTACAGGTGACCTACGAGCAGTACTTC	CASSLQVTYEQYF
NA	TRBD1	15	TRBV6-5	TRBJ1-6	TGTGCCAGCAGTTACATGGACAGGGATCATTCACCCCTCCACTTT	CASSYMDRDHSPLHF
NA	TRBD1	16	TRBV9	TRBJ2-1	TGTGCCAGCAGCGTAGCCCTCGGACAGGGTGACAATGAGCAGTTCTTC	CASSVALGQGDNEQFF
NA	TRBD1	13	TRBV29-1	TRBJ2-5	TGCAGCGTTGAGGGACAGGGGGCAGAGACCCAGTACTTC	CSVEGQGAETQYF
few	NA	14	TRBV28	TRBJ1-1	TGTGCCAGCAGTTCAGGTGGGTTGAACACTGAAGCTTTCTTT	CASSSGGLNTEAFF
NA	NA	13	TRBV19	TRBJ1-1	TGTGCCAGTAGTATTGGAGGGGGGACTGAAGCTTTCTTT	CASSIGGGTEAFF
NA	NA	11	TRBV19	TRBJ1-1	TGTGCCAGTTCCAGCGGGACTGAAGCTTTCTTT	CASSSGTEAFF
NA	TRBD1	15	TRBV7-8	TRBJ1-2	TGTGCCAGCAGCTTAGATTCAGGGGGGGACTATGGCTACACCTTC	CASSLDSGGDYGYTF
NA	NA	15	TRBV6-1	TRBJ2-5	TGTGCCAGCAGTGGTCTCACAGGATTCCAAGAGACCCAGTACTTC	CASSGLTGFQETQYF
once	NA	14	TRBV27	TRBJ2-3	TGTGCCAGCAGTTTCGGGGTATCAACAGATACGCAGTATTTT	CASSFGVSTDTQYF
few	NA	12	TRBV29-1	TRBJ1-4	TGCAGCGTTGTGCGGGGAGGTGAAAAACTGTTTTTT	CSVVRGGEKLFF
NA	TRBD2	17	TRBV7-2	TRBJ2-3	TGTGCCAGCAGCTCCCAAGTAGCGGGCTCTAGCACAGATACGCAGTATTTT	CASSSQVAGSSTDTQYF
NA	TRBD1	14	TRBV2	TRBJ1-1	TGTGCCAGCAGTGGGCAGGGGGGGAACACTGAAGCTTTCTTT	CASSGQGGNTEAFF
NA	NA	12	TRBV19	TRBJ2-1	TGTGCCAGAAAACCGAGGGTCGGTGAGCAGTTCTTC	CARKPRVGEQFF
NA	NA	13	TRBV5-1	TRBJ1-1	TGCGCCAGCAGCCAGCCTGGGGCGGGGGAAGCTTTCTTT	CASSQPGAGEAFF
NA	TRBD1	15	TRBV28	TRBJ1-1	TGTGCCAGCAGTACAGACAGGGCGTTTTTCGCTGAAGCTTTCTTT	CASSTDRAFFAEAFF
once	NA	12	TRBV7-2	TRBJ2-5	TGTGCCAGCAGCTTAGTTAGAGAGACCCAGTACTTC	CASSLVRETQYF
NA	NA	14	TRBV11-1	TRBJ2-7	TGTGCCAGCAGCTTAGGAGCACGGGATTACGAGCAGTACTTC	CASSLGARDYEQYF
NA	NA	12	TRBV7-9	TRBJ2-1	TGTGCCAGCAGCCCTACTAGCTATGAGCAGTTCTTC	CASSPTSYEQFF
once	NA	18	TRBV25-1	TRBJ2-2	TGTGCCAGCAGTGATCGCAGAACCAAACCCTCGAACACCGGGGAGCTGTTTTTT	CASSDRRTKPSNTGELFF
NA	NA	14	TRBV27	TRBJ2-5	TGTGCCAGCAGTTTAGACAGCGGACAAGAGACCCAGTACTTC	CASSLDSGQETQYF
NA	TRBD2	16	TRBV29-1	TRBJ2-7	TGCAGCGTTTCTAGAGGACTAGCGGGAGGTACCTACGAGCAGTACTTC	CSVSRGLAGGTYEQYF